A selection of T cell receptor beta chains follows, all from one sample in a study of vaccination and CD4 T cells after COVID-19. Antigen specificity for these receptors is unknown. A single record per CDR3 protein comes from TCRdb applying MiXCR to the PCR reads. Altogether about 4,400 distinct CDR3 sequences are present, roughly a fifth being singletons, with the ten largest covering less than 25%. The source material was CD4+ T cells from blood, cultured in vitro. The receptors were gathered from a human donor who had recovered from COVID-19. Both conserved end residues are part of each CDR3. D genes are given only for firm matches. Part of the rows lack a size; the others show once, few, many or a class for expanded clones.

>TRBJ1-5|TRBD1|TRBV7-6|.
TGTGCCAGCAGCGAATCCGGGACAGGGGTAAATCAGCCCCAGCATTTT
CASSESGTGVNQPQHF
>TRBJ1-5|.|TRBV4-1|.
TGCGCCAGCAGCCAGACGGATTATGAGCAGGGGAAGAGGCAGCCCCAGCATTTT
CASSQTDYEQGKRQPQHF
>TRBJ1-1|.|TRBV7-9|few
TGTGCCAGCAGCTTCCAGTCGGGCGACACTGAAGCTTTCTTT
CASSFQSGDTEAFF
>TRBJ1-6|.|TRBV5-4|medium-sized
TGTGCCAGCAGCCCCGGGCCAGAAAGGACCCTCCACTTT
CASSPGPERTLHF
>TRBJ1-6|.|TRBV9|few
TGTGCCAGCAACCGGGAAGGGAGTAATTCACCCCTCCACTTT
CASNREGSNSPLHF
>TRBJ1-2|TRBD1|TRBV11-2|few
TGTGCCAGCAGCTCCCACACAAGACAGGGGAATGGCTACACCTTC
CASSSHTRQGNGYTF
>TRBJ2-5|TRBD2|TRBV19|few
TGTGCCAGTAGTATAGAACTAGCGGGGGCCGTCGGGACCCAGTACTTC
CASSIELAGAVGTQYF
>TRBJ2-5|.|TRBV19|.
TGTGCCAGTAGTACAGACAGGCGGTCTCCCCCATACCAAGAGACCCAGTACTTC
CASSTDRRSPPYQETQYF
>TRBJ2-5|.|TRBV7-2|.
TGTGCCAGCAGTTGGGACGCGGGGACCCAGTACTTC
CASSWDAGTQYF
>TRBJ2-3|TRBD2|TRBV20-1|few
TGCAGTGCTAGAGTGGGGCGGGGGGGCCTAACAGATACGCAGTATTTT
CSARVGRGGLTDTQYF
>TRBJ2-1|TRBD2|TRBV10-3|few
TGTGCCATCAGTGAAGGGACTACCATGCCTGAGCAGTTCTTC
CAISEGTTMPEQFF
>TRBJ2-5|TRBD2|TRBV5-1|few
TGCGCCAGCAGCTTACGTGGGGGAGGGGAAGAGACCCAGTACTTC
CASSLRGGGEETQYF
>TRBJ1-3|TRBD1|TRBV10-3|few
TGTGCCATCAGGCAGGGGGCGGGAAACACCATATATTTT
CAIRQGAGNTIYF
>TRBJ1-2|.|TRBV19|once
TGTGCCAGTAACTACATAAGAGGACTCAACTATGGCTACACCTTC
CASNYIRGLNYGYTF
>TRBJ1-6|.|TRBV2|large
TGTGCCAGCAAGCACAGGGAAAATTCACCCCTCCACTTT
CASKHRENSPLHF
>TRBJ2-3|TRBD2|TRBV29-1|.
TGCAGCGTTGATTACGGGGGGGGGACAGATACGCAGTATTTT
CSVDYGGGTDTQYF
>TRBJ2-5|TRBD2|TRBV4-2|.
TGTGCCAGCAGCCAAGGAGCGGGGGGGCCTGGTGAGACCCAGTACTTC
CASSQGAGGPGETQYF
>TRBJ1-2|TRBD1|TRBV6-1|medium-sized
TGTGCCAGCAGGCCCCCCGGGACAGGGGATGGCTACACCTTC
CASRPPGTGDGYTF
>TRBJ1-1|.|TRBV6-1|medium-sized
TGTGCCAGCGGCGAGGGGGGAGGCACTGAAGCTTTCTTT
CASGEGGGTEAFF